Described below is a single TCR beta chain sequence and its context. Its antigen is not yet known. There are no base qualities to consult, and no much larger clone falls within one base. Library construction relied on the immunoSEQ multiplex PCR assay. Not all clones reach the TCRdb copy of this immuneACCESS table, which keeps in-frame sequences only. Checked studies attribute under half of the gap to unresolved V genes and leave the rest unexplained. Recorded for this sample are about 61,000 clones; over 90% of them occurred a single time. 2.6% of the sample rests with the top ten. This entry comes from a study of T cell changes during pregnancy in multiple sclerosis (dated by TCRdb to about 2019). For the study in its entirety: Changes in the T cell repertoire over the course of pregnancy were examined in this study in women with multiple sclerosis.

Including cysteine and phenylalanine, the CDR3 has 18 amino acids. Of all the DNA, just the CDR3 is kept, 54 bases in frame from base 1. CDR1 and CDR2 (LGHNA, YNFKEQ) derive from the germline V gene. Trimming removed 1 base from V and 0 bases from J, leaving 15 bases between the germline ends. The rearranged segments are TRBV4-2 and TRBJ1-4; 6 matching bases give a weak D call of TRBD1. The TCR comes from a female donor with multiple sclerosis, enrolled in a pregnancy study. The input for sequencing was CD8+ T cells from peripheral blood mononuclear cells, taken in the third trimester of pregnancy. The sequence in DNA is TGTGCCAGCAGCCAAGCCGAGGCAGGGGCTACAACTAATGAAAAACTGTTTTTT. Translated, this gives CASSQAEAGATTNEKLFF.